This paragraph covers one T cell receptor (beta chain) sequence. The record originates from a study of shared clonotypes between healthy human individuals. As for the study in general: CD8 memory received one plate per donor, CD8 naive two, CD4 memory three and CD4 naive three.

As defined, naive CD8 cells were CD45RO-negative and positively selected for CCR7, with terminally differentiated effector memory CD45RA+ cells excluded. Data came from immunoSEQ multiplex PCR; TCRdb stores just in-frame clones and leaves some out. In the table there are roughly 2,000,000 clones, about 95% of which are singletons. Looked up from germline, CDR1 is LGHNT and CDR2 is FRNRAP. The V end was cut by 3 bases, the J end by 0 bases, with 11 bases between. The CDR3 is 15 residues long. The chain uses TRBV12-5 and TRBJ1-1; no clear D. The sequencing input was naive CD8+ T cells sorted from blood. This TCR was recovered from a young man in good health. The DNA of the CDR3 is TGTGCTAGTGGTTTAGGCAGCCCCATGAACACTGAAGCTTTCTTT. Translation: CASGLGSPMNTEAFF.